There are a few counts of the clone carrying this T cell receptor (beta chain). The antigen is undetermined. Using constant-segment primers, 5'RACE produced TCR alpha and TCR beta cDNA libraries carrying sample barcodes and UMIs. A single record per CDR3 protein comes from TCRdb applying MiXCR to the 5' RACE reads. The sample holds just over 400,000 distinct CDR3 sequences, under 25% seen once. These data are taken from a study of T-cell memory formation after mild COVID-19. Study-level points and caveats: Contracting CD4+ clones sat mainly in CM and EM; CD8+ in EMRA.

The CDR3 runs 18 residues. Germline-derived CDR1 and CDR2 are MNHNS and SASEGT. V lost 4 bases and J lost 7; bases outside the gene matches: 18. The sequencing sample was made of PBMCs or a T cell subset sorted from them (not recorded which). The rearrangement uses TRBV6-1 and TRBJ2-1, with 8 bases that match TRBD2. The receptor's source is an adult woman who had mild COVID-19 (a few samples of this study predate the infection). Cell type and time point are not known. CDR3 nucleotides: TGTGCCAGCAGTGGTTTTTCGAGTCGGACTAGCATTCTAAATGAGCAGTTCTTC. The encoded protein is CASSGFSSRTSILNEQFF.